Listed below are T cell receptor beta chains from one sample, sequenced in a study of T cells in localized non-small cell lung cancer. Method: immunoSEQ multiplex PCR; TCRdb's copy keeps in-frame clones and lacks some. The table lists 25,000 to 35,000 clones, roughly 90% of them singletons, with 4.2% in the top ten. The sample consisted of peripheral blood mononuclear cells, taken before any cancer treatment. All receptors come from a woman aged 35 to 70 with stage III lung adenocarcinoma. CDR3s include the opening cysteine and the closing phenylalanine or tryptophan. The D gene is left open where the match is weak. Rows may omit the clone size; those that give it use once, few, many or a size class.

len	v_gene	d_gene	j_gene	abundance	CDR3nt	CDR3aa
14	TRBV9	.	TRBJ1-3	.	TGTGCCAGCACCGGACCCCTCTCTGGAAACACCATATATTTT	CASTGPLSGNTIYF
14	TRBV19	.	TRBJ2-7	.	TGTGCCAGTAGTATTGGGACCAACGGCTACGAGCAGTACTTC	CASSIGTNGYEQYF
15	TRBV14	TRBD1	TRBJ2-7	.	TGTGCCAGCAGCCACCTGAGGGACAGTTCTGAGGAGCAGTACTTC	CASSHLRDSSEEQYF
17	TRBV19	.	TRBJ1-4	few	TGTGCCAGTAGTATGGTACTGACGAGGGGATTTTTTGAAAAACTGTTTTTT	CASSMVLTRGFFEKLFF
13	TRBV6-4	.	TRBJ1-3	.	TGTGCCAGCAGCCAGGGCGGAGGAAACACCATATATTTT	CASSQGGGNTIYF
15	TRBV9	.	TRBJ2-5	.	TGTGCCAGCAGCGTAGGTGGGGGGCTCGGAGAGACCCAGTACTTC	CASSVGGGLGETQYF
16	TRBV28	TRBD2	TRBJ2-1	.	TGTGCCAGCATTCCCCGGACTAGCGGGGAGGGCAATGAGCAGTTCTTC	CASIPRTSGEGNEQFF
16	TRBV7-9	TRBD2	TRBJ2-1	.	TGTGCCAGCAGCTTAGTGGGCCGGGGGGGCCGGCGGGAGCAGTTCTTC	CASSLVGRGGRREQFF
13	TRBV6-6	.	TRBJ1-5	.	TGTGCCAGCAGTGGTCCGGGACTGCTGCCCCAGCATTTT	CASSGPGLLPQHF
13	TRBV7-9	TRBD1	TRBJ2-7	.	TGTGCCAGCAACCGGGACAGGGGCTACGAGCAGTACTTC	CASNRDRGYEQYF
15	TRBV19	.	TRBJ1-1	.	TGTGCCAGTAGTGGCCCTAGACGGGGGGACACTGAAGCTTTCTTT	CASSGPRRGDTEAFF
16	TRBV18	.	TRBJ2-2	.	TGTGCCAGCTCACCAGACCTAGCGTCGGGCGCCGGGGAGCTGTTTTTT	CASSPDLASGAGELFF
12	TRBV25-1	.	TRBJ1-1	.	TGTGCCAGCAGTGTGGGGGGCGCTGAAGCTTTCTTT	CASSVGGAEAFF
16	TRBV5-4	TRBD1	TRBJ1-3	.	TGTGCCAGCAGCCTGGACAGGCCGACCTCTGGAAACACCATATATTTT	CASSLDRPTSGNTIYF
15	TRBV18	TRBD2	TRBJ2-5	.	TGTGCCAGCTCACCACCGACGGCGGGGGAAGAGACCCAGTACTTC	CASSPPTAGEETQYF
12	TRBV19	.	TRBJ2-1	.	TGTGCCAGCGGGCCCTTTTACAATGAGCAGTTCTTC	CASGPFYNEQFF
16	TRBV10-2	.	TRBJ1-2	.	TGCGCCAGCAGTGACGGTTCAGGGTCAACGGGGAATGGCTACACCTTC	CASSDGSGSTGNGYTF
14	TRBV5-8	.	TRBJ2-3	.	TGTGCCAGCAGCACGGAACAGGGAGAAGATACGCAGTATTTT	CASSTEQGEDTQYF
15	TRBV7-9	.	TRBJ1-4	.	TGTGCCAGCACCTCCCTGAGGGACCATAATGAAAAACTGTTTTTT	CASTSLRDHNEKLFF
13	TRBV30	.	TRBJ2-2	.	TGTGCCTGGAGTGTACTTCGCACCGGGGAGCTGTTTTTT	CAWSVLRTGELFF
15	TRBV7-8	.	TRBJ2-7	.	TGTGCCAGCAGCTTAGTGGCGGGCGTAACCTACGAGCAGTACTTC	CASSLVAGVTYEQYF
17	TRBV4-2	TRBD2	TRBJ2-1	.	TGTGCCAGCAGCCAAGATCTTGGACTAGCGGGCGGCAATGAGCAGTTCTTC	CASSQDLGLAGGNEQFF
15	TRBV19	.	TRBJ1-3	.	TGTGCCAGTACTTCCGACGGGGGCGGTGGAAACACCATATATTTT	CASTSDGGGGNTIYF
16	TRBV2	TRBD2	TRBJ2-2	.	TGTGCCAGCACCTCAGGGACTAGCGGGAGGTCCGGGGAGCTGTTTTTT	CASTSGTSGRSGELFF
16	TRBV7-2	TRBD1	TRBJ1-5	.	TGTGCCAGCAGCCCTAGCTGGGACAGGACGGGGCAGCCCCAGCATTTT	CASSPSWDRTGQPQHF
17	TRBV7-6	.	TRBJ1-3	.	TGTGCCAGCAGCTTAAGGTCCTCGGGCTACTCTGGAAACACCATATATTTT	CASSLRSSGYSGNTIYF
15	TRBV6-1	TRBD1	TRBJ1-6	.	TGTGCCAGCAGTGAAGAAGGGGGCGCGAATTCACCCCTCCACTTT	CASSEEGGANSPLHF
12	TRBV14	.	TRBJ2-7	once	TGTGCCAGCGGGGATAATTACTACGAGCAGTACTTC	CASGDNYYEQYF
14	TRBV6-1	.	TRBJ1-6	.	TGTGCCAGCAGTAAGGGGAGACTTAATTCACCCCTCCACTTT	CASSKGRLNSPLHF
13	TRBV11-3	.	TRBJ2-3	.	TGTGCCAGCAGCTTAGAGACGGTGGGTACGCAGTATTTT	CASSLETVGTQYF